Below, 2 T cell receptor beta chains from the same sample are listed, as sequenced in a study of Ad26.COV2.S vaccination and SARS-CoV-2 variants. Treatment defined: 19 received Ad26.COV2.S at low or high dose, single or two shots; about 5 received placebo; per-sample allocation not given. The study sampled participants on day 63 after the first vaccine or placebo injection. Clones were read by immunoSEQ multiplex PCR, and TCRdb kept only the in-frame ones, dropping some. The table has fewer than 400,000 clones, more than 85% seen once. The sample was peripheral blood, taken in a trial of Ad26.COV2.S vaccine versus placebo. These receptors came from a person between 18 and 59 years old who received the Ad26.COV2.S COVID-19 vaccine or a placebo.

The DNA for the CDR3 is TGTGCCAGCAGCTTAGGAGAGCGGCGTTTGAGACATTTGAACACTGAAGCTTTCTTT. Translation gives CASSLGERRLRHLNTEAFF. V is TRBV7-2 and J is TRBJ1-1, with D unresolved. Germline-derived CDR1 and CDR2 are SGHTA and FQGNSA. The V end was cut by 1 base, the J end by 0 bases, with 21 bases between. The CDR3 is made up of 19 amino acids.

This chain joins TRBV11-2 and TRBJ2-2; no reliable D call. Trimming took off 5 bases at V and 3 bases at J, with 13 bases between the two ends. CDR3 length: 15 amino acids. Germline loops: CDR1 SGHAT, CDR2 FQNNGV. The CDR3 DNA follows: TGTGCCAGCAGCCCCCTCTTCGCCGACACCGGGGAGCTGTTTTTT. This sequence encodes CASSPLFADTGELFF.